The rows below give T cell receptor beta chains drawn from one sample of a study of blood T cell repertoires in COVID-19. Using immunoSEQ multiplex PCR, the repertoire was profiled, and TCRdb retains in-frame clones only, with some absent. In the table there are roughly 250,000 clones, just over 90% of which are singletons. Sequences were obtained from PBMCs or T cells enriched from blood (not recorded which). These receptors were collected from a woman in her 40s with acute COVID-19. Each CDR3 is given with its conserved first and last residue. Each record gives: V gene, clone size, J gene, D gene, CDR3 protein. D genes are given only for firm matches. Where a row states a size, it is once, few, many or the class of an expanded clone; other rows omit it.

TRBV7-9,.,TRBJ2-1,TRBD2,CASSSGPLAGGEQFF
TRBV19,.,TRBJ1-2,TRBD1,CASSLLRDRGRRDGYTF
TRBV5-4,few,TRBJ2-5,TRBD1,CALQRQGSGGETQYF
TRBV6-5,.,TRBJ2-7,TRBD1,CASSSGTGNYEQYF
TRBV30,.,TRBJ1-5,.,CAWSGLAARGPQHF
TRBV5-1,.,TRBJ2-5,TRBD2,CASSLWGTSGPSPETQYF
TRBV7-3,once,TRBJ1-6,.,CASSLTGGDWNSPLHF
TRBV6-1,.,TRBJ2-7,.,CASSEQQVSSYEQYF
TRBV12-3/TRBV12-4,.,TRBJ2-1,TRBD1,CASRPTGVQEQFF
TRBV6-5,.,TRBJ2-3,.,CASSYSGQGTDTQYF
TRBV2,once,TRBJ2-1,TRBD2,CASSDVAGVSYNEQFF
TRBV6-1,.,TRBJ1-5,.,CASSEARQQPQHF
TRBV12-3/TRBV12-4,.,TRBJ2-5,.,CASSYRQQETQYF
TRBV2,.,TRBJ2-5,.,CASSRDSQETQYF
TRBV7-3,.,TRBJ2-6,TRBD2,CASSPAGGAESGANVLTF
TRBV19,.,TRBJ1-5,.,CASTRWTDPNSNQPQHF
TRBV18,.,TRBJ1-6,.,CASSPIIDSPLHF
TRBV27,.,TRBJ1-1,.,CASSLLGMNTEAFF
TRBV7-9,.,TRBJ1-6,TRBD1,CASLAQGSSPLHF
TRBV7-8,.,TRBJ2-4,TRBD2,CASSPGLAGVRPAKNIQYF
TRBV30,once,TRBJ2-1,TRBD2,CAWYAPGLAKGHEQFF
TRBV9,.,TRBJ2-3,TRBD2,CASKRGLADTDTQYF
TRBV6-5,.,TRBJ2-7,.,CASSYQGVGSYEQYF
TRBV6-2/TRBV6-3,.,TRBJ2-1,TRBD2,CASSYGAGGTIYNEQFF
TRBV7-6,.,TRBJ1-6,TRBD1,CASSLGDRENSPLHF
TRBV24-1,.,TRBJ2-2,TRBD1,CATSAGTGGPGELFF
TRBV7-2,.,TRBJ2-7,.,CASKKGVDRYEQYF
TRBV5-6,.,TRBJ2-4,TRBD1,CASSPTGTGRAKNIQYF
TRBV6-2/TRBV6-3,.,TRBJ1-1,.,CASSYNRTQMNTEAFF
TRBV3-1/TRBV3-2,.,TRBJ2-1,TRBD1,CASSRSGTDNEQFF
TRBV18,.,TRBJ1-4,.,CASSPPLLGGNEKLFF
TRBV5-4,.,TRBJ2-3,TRBD2,CASSTAGTSGTGGQYF
TRBV6-6,.,TRBJ1-2,.,CASSNAGARYGYTF
TRBV2,few,TRBJ1-5,.,CASSGTASNQPQHF
TRBV6-5,.,TRBJ1-2,.,CASLGVYGYTF
TRBV18,.,TRBJ2-1,TRBD2,CASSPQSGRALNEQFF
TRBV18,once,TRBJ1-2,.,CASSPILSGQRNYGYTF
TRBV18,.,TRBJ2-3,.,CASSPGPNTDTQYF
TRBV2,.,TRBJ1-1,.,CASSVTGSTEAFF
TRBV16,.,TRBJ2-7,TRBD1,CASSPQGQGKREQYF
TRBV5-6,.,TRBJ1-1,.,CASSLQGLGTEAFF
TRBV18,.,TRBJ2-7,.,CASSLMTAYEQYF
TRBV7-6,.,TRBJ2-3,TRBD2,CASSFGGRARDTQYF
TRBV5-1,.,TRBJ1-2,.,CASSLVAGNYGYTF
TRBV5-1,once,TRBJ2-3,TRBD2,CASSRPELADTDTQYF
TRBV19,.,TRBJ2-3,.,CASSKGLMRDTQYF
TRBV18,.,TRBJ1-1,TRBD1,CASSSGQANTEAFF
TRBV3-1/TRBV3-2,few,TRBJ2-3,TRBD2,CASSQGTQRGVGDTQYF
TRBV6-4,.,TRBJ2-2,TRBD1,CASSVDRRTGELFF
TRBV2,.,TRBJ1-5,TRBD1,CASRGTVRSNQPQHF
TRBV3-1/TRBV3-2,.,TRBJ2-1,.,CASSQANEQFF
TRBV6-5,.,TRBJ2-7,TRBD1,CASSYDREYEQYF
TRBV2,.,TRBJ2-7,TRBD1,CASSGQGMYEQYF
TRBV4-3,.,TRBJ2-4,TRBD2,CASSYSGRAGTKNIQYF